Listed below are T cell receptor beta chains from one sample, sequenced in a study of vaccination and CD4 T cells after COVID-19. No antigen is known for these receptors. TCRdb itself ran the PCR reads through MiXCR, one entry per CDR3 protein. The sample has about 12,000 distinct CDR3 sequences, 40% to 50% seen once; the top ten hold around 13%. Material for sequencing was CD4+ T cells from blood, cultured in vitro. All receptors come from a human donor who had recovered from COVID-19. Both conserved end residues are part of each CDR3. A D gene is named only where the DNA matches it firmly. Size is omitted from some rows. Given values are once, few, many or a class for expanded clones.

size: few
D: TRBD1
J: TRBJ1-2
V: TRBV28
DNA: TGTGCCAGCAGTTTAACAGGGGGAGGTGGCTACACCTTC
CDR3: CASSLTGGGGYTF

size: -
D: -
J: TRBJ1-5
V: TRBV6-2/TRBV6-3
DNA: TGTGCCAGCTGCGGGAGCAATCAGCCCCAGCATTTT
CDR3: CASCGSNQPQHF

size: -
D: TRBD1
J: TRBJ2-1
V: TRBV4-1
DNA: TGCGCCAGCAGCCAAGATTTAGGGGGCGCCTACAATGAGCAGTTCTTC
CDR3: CASSQDLGGAYNEQFF

size: -
D: TRBD2
J: TRBJ2-1
V: TRBV6-4
DNA: TGTGCCAGCAGCCGACTAAGCGGGAGAGTGAATGAGCAGTTCTTC
CDR3: CASSRLSGRVNEQFF

size: -
D: TRBD1
J: TRBJ2-3
V: TRBV7-2
DNA: TGTGCCAGCAGCTTGGGGACAGGGTATGGAGATACGCAGTATTTT
CDR3: CASSLGTGYGDTQYF

size: -
D: -
J: TRBJ1-1
V: TRBV20-1
DNA: TGCAGTGCAATTATCGGACGGTACACTGAAGCTTTCTTT
CDR3: CSAIIGRYTEAFF

size: -
D: -
J: TRBJ2-2
V: TRBV6-1
DNA: TGTGCCAGCAGTAGAGGGCCTGAAGGGGAGCGGTTTTTT
CDR3: CASSRGPEGERFF

size: few
D: -
J: TRBJ1-2
V: TRBV11-3
DNA: TGTGCCAGCAGCTTCGGGGGGCCTAACTATGGCTACACCTTC
CDR3: CASSFGGPNYGYTF

size: -
D: -
J: TRBJ2-1
V: TRBV20-1
DNA: TGCAGTGCCACATCCAGGGGGGACACGAGCTCCTACAATGAGCAGTTCTTC
CDR3: CSATSRGDTSSYNEQFF

size: -
D: -
J: TRBJ2-7
V: TRBV24-1
DNA: TGTGCCACCAAGGTCCCTAAAAATGCGGGACACCTGGGCGAGCAGTACTTC
CDR3: CATKVPKNAGHLGEQYF

size: -
D: -
J: TRBJ1-2
V: TRBV15
DNA: TGTGCCACCAGCAATAACCTGGCGGCAGTCCATGGCTACACCTTC
CDR3: CATSNNLAAVHGYTF

size: -
D: TRBD2
J: TRBJ2-3
V: TRBV4-3
DNA: TGCGCCAGCAGCCAAGAATACGGGGTGCGGGGACTAGCGGGAACACCCCAGTATTTT
CDR3: CASSQEYGVRGLAGTPQYF

size: -
D: -
J: TRBJ1-1
V: TRBV6-1
DNA: TGTGCCAGTCTGTCAGGGAGAGGTACTGAAGCTTTCTTT
CDR3: CASLSGRGTEAFF

size: few
D: -
J: TRBJ2-2
V: TRBV7-6
DNA: TGTGCCAGCAGCTTAGTCTCTGACAGTTCCGGGGAGCTGTTTTTT
CDR3: CASSLVSDSSGELFF

size: -
D: -
J: TRBJ1-1
V: TRBV19
DNA: TGTGCCAGTAGTAGGGGCGGCCAGGTTGAGGGAGAAGCTTTCTTT
CDR3: CASSRGGQVEGEAFF

size: -
D: -
J: TRBJ2-5
V: TRBV7-9
DNA: TGTGCCAGCAGCTTAGCTTGGAGGGGCGAGACCCAGTACTTC
CDR3: CASSLAWRGETQYF

size: few
D: -
J: TRBJ1-2
V: TRBV20-1
DNA: TGCAGTGGGGGAGGGGTTGTGGGTGGCTACACCTTC
CDR3: CSGGGVVGGYTF

size: -
D: -
J: TRBJ2-1
V: TRBV4-3
DNA: TGCGCCAGCAGCCAACAATTCTCGGGCTCCTACAATGAGCAGTTCTTC
CDR3: CASSQQFSGSYNEQFF

size: few
D: -
J: TRBJ1-1
V: TRBV30
DNA: TGTGCCTGGAAAGAGGGGGTTGAAGCTTTCTTT
CDR3: CAWKEGVEAFF

size: -
D: -
J: TRBJ1-1
V: TRBV20-1
DNA: TGCAGTGCTAGAGAACCGGGACAGAACACTGAAGCTTTCTTT
CDR3: CSAREPGQNTEAFF

size: -
D: -
J: TRBJ1-6
V: TRBV20-1
DNA: TGCAGTGCTAGGGAGGGAAGCTCCTATAATTCACCCCTCCACTTT
CDR3: CSAREGSSYNSPLHF

size: -
D: -
J: TRBJ1-6
V: TRBV12-3/TRBV12-4
DNA: TGTGCCAGCAGTTTAGGGTCGGGATCACCCCTCCACTTT
CDR3: CASSLGSGSPLHF

size: few
D: -
J: TRBJ2-7
V: TRBV12-3/TRBV12-4
DNA: TGTGCCAGCAGCTTTTCCGGAGGCGACCCTCTCGAGCAGTACTTC
CDR3: CASSFSGGDPLEQYF

size: -
D: -
J: TRBJ2-1
V: TRBV5-6
DNA: TGTGCCAGCAGCTTTCGGCAGCAAGGCACTGAGCAGTTCTTC
CDR3: CASSFRQQGTEQFF

size: once
D: -
J: TRBJ2-6
V: TRBV7-3
DNA: TGTGCCAGCAGCGGCGGGGCGACCCGAGGCAACGTCCTGACTTTC
CDR3: CASSGGATRGNVLTF

size: once
D: -
J: TRBJ1-4
V: TRBV19
DNA: TGTGCCAGTGGCTACAGGGCGACTAATGAAAAACTGTTTTTT
CDR3: CASGYRATNEKLFF

size: -
D: TRBD1
J: TRBJ1-2
V: TRBV30
DNA: TGTGCCTGGGTTAGGGACAGCGGTACCCACTATGGCTACACCTTC
CDR3: CAWVRDSGTHYGYTF

size: -
D: TRBD2
J: TRBJ2-3
V: TRBV6-5
DNA: TGTGCCAGCAGTTACGGGGGGGCAGATACGCAGTATTTT
CDR3: CASSYGGADTQYF

size: -
D: TRBD1
J: TRBJ2-5
V: TRBV28
DNA: TGTGCCAGCAGACGAGGGGGCCCCCAAGAGACCCAGTACTTC
CDR3: CASRRGGPQETQYF

size: -
D: TRBD2
J: TRBJ2-7
V: TRBV2
DNA: TGTGCCAGCAGTGAAAAGCGGGGAGTTGAGCAGTACTTC
CDR3: CASSEKRGVEQYF

size: few
D: -
J: TRBJ2-7
V: TRBV7-2
DNA: TGTGCCAGCAGCCCCTCCGTGGCCTACGAGCAGTACTTC
CDR3: CASSPSVAYEQYF

size: -
D: -
J: TRBJ2-2
V: TRBV6-1
DNA: TGTGCCAGCAGACTAGACACCCCCGGGGAGCTGTTTTTT
CDR3: CASRLDTPGELFF

size: -
D: TRBD1
J: TRBJ2-7
V: TRBV5-1
DNA: TGCGCCAGCAGCTTGGGACAGGGGGTCTCCTACGAGCAGTACTTC
CDR3: CASSLGQGVSYEQYF